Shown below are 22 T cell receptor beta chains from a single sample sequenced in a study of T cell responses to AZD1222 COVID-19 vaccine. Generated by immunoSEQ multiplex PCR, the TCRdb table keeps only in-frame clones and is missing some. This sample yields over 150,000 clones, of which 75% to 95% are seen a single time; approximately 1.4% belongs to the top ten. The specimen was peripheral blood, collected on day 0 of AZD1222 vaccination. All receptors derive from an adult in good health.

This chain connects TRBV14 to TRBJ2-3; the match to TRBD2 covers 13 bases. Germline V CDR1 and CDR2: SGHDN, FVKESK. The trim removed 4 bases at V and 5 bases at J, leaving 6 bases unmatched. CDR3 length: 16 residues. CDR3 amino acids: CASSPLAGGHQDTQYF. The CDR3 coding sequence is TGTGCCAGCAGCCCACTAGCGGGGGGGCATCAAGATACGCAGTATTTT.

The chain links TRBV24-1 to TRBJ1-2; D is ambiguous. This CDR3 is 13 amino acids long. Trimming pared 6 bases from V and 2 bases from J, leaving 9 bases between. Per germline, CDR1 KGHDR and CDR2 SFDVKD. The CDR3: CATSPSGNYGYTF. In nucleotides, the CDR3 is TGTGCCACCAGTCCATCCGGGAACTATGGCTACACCTTC.

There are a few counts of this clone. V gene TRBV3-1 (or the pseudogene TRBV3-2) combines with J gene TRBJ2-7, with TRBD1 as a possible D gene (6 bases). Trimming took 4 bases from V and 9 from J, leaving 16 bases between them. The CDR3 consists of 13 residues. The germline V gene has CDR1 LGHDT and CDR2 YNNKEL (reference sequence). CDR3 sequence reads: CASSPHEGDAQYF. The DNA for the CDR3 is TGTGCCAGCAGCCCGCATGAGGGGGACGCGCAGTACTTC.

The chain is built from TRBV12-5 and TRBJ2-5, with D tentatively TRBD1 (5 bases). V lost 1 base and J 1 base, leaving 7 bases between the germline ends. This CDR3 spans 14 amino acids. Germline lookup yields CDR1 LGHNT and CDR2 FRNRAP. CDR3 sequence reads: CASGLGGLQETQYF. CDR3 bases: TGTGCTAGTGGTTTGGGGGGCCTCCAAGAGACCCAGTACTTC.

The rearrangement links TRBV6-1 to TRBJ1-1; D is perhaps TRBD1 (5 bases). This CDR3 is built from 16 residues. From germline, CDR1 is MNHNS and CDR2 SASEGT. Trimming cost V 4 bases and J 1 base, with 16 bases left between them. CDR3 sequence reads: CASSGGLLRSNTEAFF. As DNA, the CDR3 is TGTGCCAGCAGTGGGGGACTGCTTAGGTCGAACACTGAAGCTTTCTTT.

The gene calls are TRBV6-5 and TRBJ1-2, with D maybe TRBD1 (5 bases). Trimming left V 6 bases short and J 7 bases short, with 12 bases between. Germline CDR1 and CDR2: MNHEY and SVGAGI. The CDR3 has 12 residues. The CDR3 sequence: CASSLVGAGYTF. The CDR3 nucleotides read TGTGCCAGCAGCCTCGTCGGGGCTGGCTACACCTTC.

The CDR3 loop reads CASSTLGSTEAFF. The DNA for the CDR3 is TGTGCCAGCAGTACCCTAGGTAGCACTGAAGCTTTCTTT. The chain has TRBV2 and TRBJ1-1; D gene uncertain. V was trimmed by 5 bases and J by 4 bases, leaving 11 bases between them. The V gene's germline CDR1 is SNHLY and CDR2 FYNNEI. The CDR3 has 13 amino acids.

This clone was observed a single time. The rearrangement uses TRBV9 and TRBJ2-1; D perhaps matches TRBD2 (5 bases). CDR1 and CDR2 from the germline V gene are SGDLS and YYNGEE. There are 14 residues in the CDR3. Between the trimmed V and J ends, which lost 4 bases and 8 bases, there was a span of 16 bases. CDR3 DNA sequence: TGTGCCAGCAGCCCCATCGGACGGGGTGATGAGCAGTTCTTC. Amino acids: CASSPIGRGDEQFF.

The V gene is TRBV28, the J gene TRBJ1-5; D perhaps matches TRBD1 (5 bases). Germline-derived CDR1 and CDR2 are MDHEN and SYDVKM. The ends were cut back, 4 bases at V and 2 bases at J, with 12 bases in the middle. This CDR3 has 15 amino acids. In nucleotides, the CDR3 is TGTGCCAGCAGTTCAGAGGGGACGGGCAATCAGCCCCAGCATTTT. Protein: CASSSEGTGNQPQHF.

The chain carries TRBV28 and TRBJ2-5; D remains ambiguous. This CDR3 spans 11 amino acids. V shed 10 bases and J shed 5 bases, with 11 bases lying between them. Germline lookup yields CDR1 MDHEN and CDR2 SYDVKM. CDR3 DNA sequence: TGTGCCACGTCTCTTCGGGAGACCCAGTACTTC. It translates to CATSLRETQYF. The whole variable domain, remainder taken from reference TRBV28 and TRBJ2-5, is DVKVTQSSRYLVKRTGEKVFLECVQDMDHENMFWYRQDPGLGLRLIYFSYDVKMKEKGDIPEGYSVSREKKERFSLILESASTNQTSMYLCATSLRETQYFGPGTRLLVL.

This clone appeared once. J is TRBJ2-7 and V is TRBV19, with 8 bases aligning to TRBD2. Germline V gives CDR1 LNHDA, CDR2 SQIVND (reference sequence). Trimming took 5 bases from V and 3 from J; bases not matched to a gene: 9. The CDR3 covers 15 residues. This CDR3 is CASSSAGGPNYEQYF. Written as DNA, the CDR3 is TGTGCCAGTAGTTCTGCGGGGGGACCAAACTACGAGCAGTACTTC.

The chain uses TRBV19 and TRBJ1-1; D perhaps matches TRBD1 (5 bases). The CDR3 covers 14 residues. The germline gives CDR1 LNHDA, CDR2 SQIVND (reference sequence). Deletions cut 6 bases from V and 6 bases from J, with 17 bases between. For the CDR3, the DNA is TGTGCCAGTAGGACCGGGACCCCAAGGCCTGAAGCTTTCTTT. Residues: CASRTGTPRPEAFF. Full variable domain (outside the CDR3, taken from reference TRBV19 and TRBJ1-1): DGGITQSPKYLFRKEGQNVTLSCEQNLNHDAMYWYRQDPGQGLRLIYYSQIVNDFQKGDIAEGYSVSREKKESFPLTVTSAQKNPTAFYLCASRTGTPRPEAFFGQGTRLTVV.

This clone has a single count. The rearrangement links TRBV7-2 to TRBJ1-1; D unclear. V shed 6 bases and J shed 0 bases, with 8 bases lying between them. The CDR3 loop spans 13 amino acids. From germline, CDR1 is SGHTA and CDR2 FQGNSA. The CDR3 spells CASSLGMNTEAFF. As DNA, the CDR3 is TGTGCCAGCAGTCTTGGGATGAACACTGAAGCTTTCTTT.

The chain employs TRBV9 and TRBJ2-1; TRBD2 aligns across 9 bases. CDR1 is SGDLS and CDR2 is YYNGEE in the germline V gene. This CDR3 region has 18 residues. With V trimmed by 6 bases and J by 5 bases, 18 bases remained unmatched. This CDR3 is CASIQIKSGGRVDNEQFF. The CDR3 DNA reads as TGTGCCAGCATACAGATAAAAAGCGGGGGGCGAGTCGACAATGAGCAGTTCTTC.

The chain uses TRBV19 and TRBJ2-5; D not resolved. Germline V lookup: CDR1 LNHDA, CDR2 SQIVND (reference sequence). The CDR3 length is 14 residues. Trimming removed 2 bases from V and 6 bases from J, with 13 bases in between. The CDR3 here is CASSIRALGKTQYF. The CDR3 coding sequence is TGTGCCAGTAGTATACGGGCCCTGGGAAAGACCCAGTACTTC.

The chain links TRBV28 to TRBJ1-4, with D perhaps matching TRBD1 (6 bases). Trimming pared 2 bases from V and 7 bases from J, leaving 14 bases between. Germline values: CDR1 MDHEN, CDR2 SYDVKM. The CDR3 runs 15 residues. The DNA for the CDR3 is TGTGCCAGCAGTTTAGGGGGGGTCAGGGGTGAAAAACTGTTTTTT. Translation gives CASSLGGVRGEKLFF.

CDR3 DNA: TGTGCCAGCAGTCGGGACAGACCTAGCAATCAGCCCCAGCATTTT. Its protein is CASSRDRPSNQPQHF. V is TRBV6-5 and J is TRBJ1-5, with 7 bases identical to TRBD1. The germline CDR1 and CDR2 sequences are MNHEY and SVGAGI. The CDR3 contains 15 residues. Trimming took 5 bases from V and 0 from J; bases not matched to a gene: 4.

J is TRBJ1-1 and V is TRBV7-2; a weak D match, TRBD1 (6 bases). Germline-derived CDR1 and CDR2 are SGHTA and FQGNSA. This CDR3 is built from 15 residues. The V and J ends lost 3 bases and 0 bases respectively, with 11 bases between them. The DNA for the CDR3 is TGTGCCAGCAGCTTTGGGACATTCTTGAACACTGAAGCTTTCTTT. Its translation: CASSFGTFLNTEAFF.

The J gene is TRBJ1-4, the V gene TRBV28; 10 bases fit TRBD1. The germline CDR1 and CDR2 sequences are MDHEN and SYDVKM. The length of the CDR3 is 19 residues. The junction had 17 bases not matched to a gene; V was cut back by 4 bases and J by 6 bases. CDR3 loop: CASSSPGTGDNSWDEKLFF. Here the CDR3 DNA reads TGTGCCAGCAGTTCTCCCGGGACAGGGGATAATTCTTGGGATGAAAAACTGTTTTTT.

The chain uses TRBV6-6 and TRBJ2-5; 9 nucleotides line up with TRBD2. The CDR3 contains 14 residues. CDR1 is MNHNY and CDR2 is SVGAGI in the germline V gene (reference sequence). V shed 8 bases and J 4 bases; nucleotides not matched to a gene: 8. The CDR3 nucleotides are TGTGCCAGCGAGGGCGGGGGGGCCACAGAGACCCAGTACTTC. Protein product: CASEGGGATETQYF.

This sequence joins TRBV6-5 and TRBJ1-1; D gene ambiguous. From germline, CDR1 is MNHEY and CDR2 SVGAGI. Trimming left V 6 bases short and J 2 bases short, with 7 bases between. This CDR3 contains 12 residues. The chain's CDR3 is CASRPHNTEAFF. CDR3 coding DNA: TGTGCCAGCAGACCTCATAACACTGAAGCTTTCTTT.

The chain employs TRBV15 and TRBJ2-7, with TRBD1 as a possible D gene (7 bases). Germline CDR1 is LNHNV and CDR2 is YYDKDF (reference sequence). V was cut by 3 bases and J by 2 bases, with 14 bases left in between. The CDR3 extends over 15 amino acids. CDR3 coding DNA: TGTGCCACCAGCAGTGCCGGAGGGGGCGCCTACGAGCAGTACTTC. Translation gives CATSSAGGGAYEQYF.